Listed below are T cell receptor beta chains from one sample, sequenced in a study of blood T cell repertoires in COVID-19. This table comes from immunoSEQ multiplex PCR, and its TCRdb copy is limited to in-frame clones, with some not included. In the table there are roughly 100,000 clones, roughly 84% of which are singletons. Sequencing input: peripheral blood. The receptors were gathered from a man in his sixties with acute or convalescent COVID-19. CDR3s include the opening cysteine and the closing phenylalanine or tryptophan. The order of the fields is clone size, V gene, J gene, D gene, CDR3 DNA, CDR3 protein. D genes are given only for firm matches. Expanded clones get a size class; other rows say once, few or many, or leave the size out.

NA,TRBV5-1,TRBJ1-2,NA,TGCGCCAGCAGCTTGTCCGACAGAGATGGCTACACCTTC,CASSLSDRDGYTF
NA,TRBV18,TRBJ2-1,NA,TGTGCCAGCTCGCCCGGGAGCGGCGATGAGCAGTTCTTC,CASSPGSGDEQFF
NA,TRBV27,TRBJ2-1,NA,TGTGCCAGCCGGGGTAGCTCCTACAATGAGCAGTTCTTC,CASRGSSYNEQFF
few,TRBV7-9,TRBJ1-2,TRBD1,TGTGCCAGCAGCACCGGGACAGCTTCAAATGGCTACACCTTC,CASSTGTASNGYTF
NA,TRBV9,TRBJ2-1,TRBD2,TGTGCCAGCAGCGTTCATCCCTCGGCGGGGCTAGCGGGAGGCGAGCAGTTCTTC,CASSVHPSAGLAGGEQFF
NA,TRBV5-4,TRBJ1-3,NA,TGTGCCAGCAGCTTGGCCGGTGGAAACACCATATATTTT,CASSLAGGNTIYF
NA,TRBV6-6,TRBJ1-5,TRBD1,TGTGCCAGCGGGACAGGGGCGTTGAGCAATCAGCCCCAGCATTTT,CASGTGALSNQPQHF
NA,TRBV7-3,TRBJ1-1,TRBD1,TGTGCCAGCAGCGTCCGGGACAGGGGCTCTGGCGGCTTGGGGAAAACTGAAGCTTTCTTT,CASSVRDRGSGGLGKTEAFF
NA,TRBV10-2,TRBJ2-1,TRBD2,TGCGCCAGCAGTGAGGCTAGCGGGATCCTAATGAGCGCGTTCTTC,CASSEASGILMSAFF
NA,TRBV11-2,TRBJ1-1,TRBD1,TGTGCCAGCAGCTTAACCCGACAGGGGACGGCTGAAGCTTTCTTT,CASSLTRQGTAEAFF
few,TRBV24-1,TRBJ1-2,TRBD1,TGTGCCACCAGCGGACAGGGGGCGAATGACTATGGCTACACCTTC,CATSGQGANDYGYTF
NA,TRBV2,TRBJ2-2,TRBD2,TGTGCCAGCGGACTAGCGGGAAGCTCCGGGGAGCTGTTTTTT,CASGLAGSSGELFF
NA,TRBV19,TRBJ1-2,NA,TGTGCCAGTAGTATCTTAAGGGGTAACTATGGCTACACCTTC,CASSILRGNYGYTF
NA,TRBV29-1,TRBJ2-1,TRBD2,TGCAGCGTCCCCGTGGCTAGCGGGAGAAGCGAGCAGTTCTTC,CSVPVASGRSEQFF